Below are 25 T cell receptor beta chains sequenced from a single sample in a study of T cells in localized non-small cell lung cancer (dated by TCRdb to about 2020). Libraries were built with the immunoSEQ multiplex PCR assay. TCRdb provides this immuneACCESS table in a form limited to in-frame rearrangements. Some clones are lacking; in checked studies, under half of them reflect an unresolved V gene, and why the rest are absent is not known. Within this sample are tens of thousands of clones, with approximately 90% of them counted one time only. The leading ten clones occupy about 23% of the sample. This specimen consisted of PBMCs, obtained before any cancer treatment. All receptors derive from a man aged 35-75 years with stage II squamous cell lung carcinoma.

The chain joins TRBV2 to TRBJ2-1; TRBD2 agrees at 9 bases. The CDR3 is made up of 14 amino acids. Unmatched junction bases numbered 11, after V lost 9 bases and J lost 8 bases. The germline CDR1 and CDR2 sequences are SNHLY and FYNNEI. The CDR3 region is CARERGTSQDEQFF. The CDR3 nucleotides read TGTGCCAGAGAGAGGGGGACTAGCCAGGATGAGCAGTTCTTC.

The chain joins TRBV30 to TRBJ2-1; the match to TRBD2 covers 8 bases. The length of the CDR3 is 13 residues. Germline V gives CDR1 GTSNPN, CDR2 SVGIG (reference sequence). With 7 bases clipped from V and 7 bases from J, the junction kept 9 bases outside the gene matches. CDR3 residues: CALFSGAGNEQFF. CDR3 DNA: TGTGCCTTGTTTAGCGGGGCTGGGAATGAGCAGTTCTTC.

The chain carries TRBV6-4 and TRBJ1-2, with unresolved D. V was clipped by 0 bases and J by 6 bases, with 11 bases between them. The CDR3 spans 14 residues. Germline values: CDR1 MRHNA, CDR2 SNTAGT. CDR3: CASSDSSRGDGYTF. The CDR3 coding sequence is TGTGCCAGCAGTGACTCTTCGAGAGGTGATGGCTACACCTTC.

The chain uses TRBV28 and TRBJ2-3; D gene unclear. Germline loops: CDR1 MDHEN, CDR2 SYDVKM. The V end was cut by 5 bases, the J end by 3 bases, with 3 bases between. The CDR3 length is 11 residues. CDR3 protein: CASSSTDTQYF. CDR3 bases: TGTGCCAGCAGTAGTACAGATACGCAGTATTTT.

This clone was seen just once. The CDR3 nucleotides are TGTGCCACCAGCAGAGAAGAGACCCAGTACTTC. Residues: CATSREETQYF. The chain joins TRBV15 to TRBJ2-5; no clear D. The CDR3 is made up of 11 amino acids. Germline V gene sequence: CDR1 LNHNV, CDR2 YYDKDF (reference sequence). Trimming removed 0 bases at V and 4 bases at J, with 0 bases between. The full variable domain, completed using reference TRBV15 and TRBJ2-5, is DAMVIQNPRYQVTQFGKPVTLSCSQTLNHNVMYWYQQKSSQAPKLLFHYYDKDFNNEADTPDNFQSRRPNTSFCFLDIRSPGLGDTAMYLCATSREETQYFGPGTRLLVL.

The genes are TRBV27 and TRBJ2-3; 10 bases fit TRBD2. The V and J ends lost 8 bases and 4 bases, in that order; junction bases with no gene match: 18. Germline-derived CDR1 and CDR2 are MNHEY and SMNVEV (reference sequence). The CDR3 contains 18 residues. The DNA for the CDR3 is TGTGCCAGCCTCCCCGGCCCGGGACTAGCGCTCCCCCCAGATACGCAGTATTTT. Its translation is CASLPGPGLALPPDTQYF.

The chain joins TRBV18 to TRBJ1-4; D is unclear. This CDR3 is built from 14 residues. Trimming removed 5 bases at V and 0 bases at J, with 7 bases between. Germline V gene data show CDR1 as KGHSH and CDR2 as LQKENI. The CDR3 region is CASSNSATNEKLFF. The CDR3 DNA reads TGTGCCAGCTCAAACAGCGCAACTAATGAAAAACTGTTTTTT.

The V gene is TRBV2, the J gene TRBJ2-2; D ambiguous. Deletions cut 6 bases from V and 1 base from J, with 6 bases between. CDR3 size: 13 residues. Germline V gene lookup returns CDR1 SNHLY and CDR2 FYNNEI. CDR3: CASRYRNTGELFF. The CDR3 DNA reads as TGTGCCAGCAGATACAGGAACACCGGGGAGCTGTTTTTT.

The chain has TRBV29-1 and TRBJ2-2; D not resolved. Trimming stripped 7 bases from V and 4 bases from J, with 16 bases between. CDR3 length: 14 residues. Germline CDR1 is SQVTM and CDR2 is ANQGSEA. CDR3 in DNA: TGCAGCGCATGGTGGGCCCCTGGCACCGGGGAGCTGTTTTTT. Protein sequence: CSAWWAPGTGELFF.

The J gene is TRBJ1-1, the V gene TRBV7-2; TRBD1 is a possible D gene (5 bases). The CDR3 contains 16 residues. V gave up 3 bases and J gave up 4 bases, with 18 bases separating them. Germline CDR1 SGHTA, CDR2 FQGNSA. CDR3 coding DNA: TGTGCCAGCAGCTTGCGGAACACCAGACAGAGCACTGAAGCTTTCTTT. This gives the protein CASSLRNTRQSTEAFF. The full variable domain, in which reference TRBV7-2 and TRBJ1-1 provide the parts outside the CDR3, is GAGVSQSPSNKVTEKGKDVELRCDPISGHTALYWYRQSLGQGLEFLIYFQGNSAPDKSGLPSDRFSAERTGGSVSTLTIQRTQQEDSAVYLCASSLRNTRQSTEAFFGQGTRLTVV.

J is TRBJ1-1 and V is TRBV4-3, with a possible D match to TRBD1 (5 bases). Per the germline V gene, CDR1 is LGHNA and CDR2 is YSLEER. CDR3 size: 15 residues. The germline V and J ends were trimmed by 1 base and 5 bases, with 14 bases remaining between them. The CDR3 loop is CASSQGIGGGTEAFF. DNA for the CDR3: TGCGCCAGCAGCCAAGGAATCGGGGGAGGGACTGAAGCTTTCTTT.

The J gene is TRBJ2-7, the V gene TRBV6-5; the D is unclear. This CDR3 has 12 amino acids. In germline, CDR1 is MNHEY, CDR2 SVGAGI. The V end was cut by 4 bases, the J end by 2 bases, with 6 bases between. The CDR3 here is CASSSVTYEQYF. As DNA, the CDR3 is TGTGCCAGCAGTTCCGTGACCTACGAGCAGTACTTC.

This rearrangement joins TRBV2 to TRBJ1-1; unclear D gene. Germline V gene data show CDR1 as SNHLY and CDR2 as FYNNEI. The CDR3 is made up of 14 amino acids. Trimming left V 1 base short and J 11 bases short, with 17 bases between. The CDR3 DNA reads TGTGCCAGCAGTGAAGGCAGCGCGGGTCGAGGGGCTTTCTTT. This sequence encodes CASSEGSAGRGAFF.

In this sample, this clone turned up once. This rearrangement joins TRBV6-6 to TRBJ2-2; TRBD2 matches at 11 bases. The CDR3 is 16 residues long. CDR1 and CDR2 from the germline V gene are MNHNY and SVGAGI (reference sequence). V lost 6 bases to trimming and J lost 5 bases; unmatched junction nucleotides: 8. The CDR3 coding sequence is TGTGCCAGCAGGAAATACCTAGCGGGGGGAACCGGGGAGCTGTTTTTT. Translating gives CASRKYLAGGTGELFF.

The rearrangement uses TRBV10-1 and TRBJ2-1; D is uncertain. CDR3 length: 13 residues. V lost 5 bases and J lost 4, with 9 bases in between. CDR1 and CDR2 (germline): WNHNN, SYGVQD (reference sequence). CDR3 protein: CASSRVGYNEQFF. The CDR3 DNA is TGCGCCAGCAGTCGAGTGGGATACAATGAGCAGTTCTTC.

CDR3 bases: TGCGCCAGCAGCTTGTCAACAGGGGAGGGTGAGCAGTTCTTC. Its translation is CASSLSTGEGEQFF. The V and J genes are TRBV5-1 and TRBJ2-1, with D tentatively TRBD1 or TRBD2 (7 bases each). Germline V gene data show CDR1 as SGHRS and CDR2 as YFSETQ. This CDR3 is built from 14 residues. Trimming took off 1 base at V and 9 bases at J, with 14 bases between the two ends. Variable domain in full (rest from reference TRBV5-1 and TRBJ2-1): KAGVTQTPRYLIKTRGQQVTLSCSPISGHRSVSWYQQTPGQGLQFLFEYFSETQRNKGNFPGRFSGRQFSNSRSEMNVSTLELGDSALYLCASSLSTGEGEQFFGPGTRLTVL.

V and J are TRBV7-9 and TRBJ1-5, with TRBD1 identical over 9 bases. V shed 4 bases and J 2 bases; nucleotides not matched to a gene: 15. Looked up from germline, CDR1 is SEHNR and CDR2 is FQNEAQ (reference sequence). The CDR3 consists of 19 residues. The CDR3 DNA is TGTGCCAGCAGCTCCACGACAGGGGGTCCCCCGGGGGGCAATCAGCCCCAGCATTTT. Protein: CASSSTTGGPPGGNQPQHF.

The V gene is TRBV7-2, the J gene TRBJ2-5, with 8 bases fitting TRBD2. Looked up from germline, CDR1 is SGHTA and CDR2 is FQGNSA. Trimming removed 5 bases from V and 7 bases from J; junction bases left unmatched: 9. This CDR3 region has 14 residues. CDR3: CASSHRGGDVTQYF. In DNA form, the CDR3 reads TGTGCCAGCAGCCATCGGGGGGGTGATGTGACCCAGTACTTC.

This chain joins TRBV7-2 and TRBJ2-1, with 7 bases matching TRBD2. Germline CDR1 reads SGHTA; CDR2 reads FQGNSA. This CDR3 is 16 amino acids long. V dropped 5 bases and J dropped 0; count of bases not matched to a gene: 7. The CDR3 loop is CASSPIAGNSYNEQFF. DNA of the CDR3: TGTGCCAGCAGCCCAATAGCGGGCAACTCCTACAATGAGCAGTTCTTC.

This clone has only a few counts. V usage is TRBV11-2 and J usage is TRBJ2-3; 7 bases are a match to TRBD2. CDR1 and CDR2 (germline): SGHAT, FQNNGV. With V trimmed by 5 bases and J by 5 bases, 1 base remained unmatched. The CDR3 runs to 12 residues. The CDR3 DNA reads TGTGCCAGCAGCCCTAGCGGAGATACGCAGTATTTT. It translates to CASSPSGDTQYF.

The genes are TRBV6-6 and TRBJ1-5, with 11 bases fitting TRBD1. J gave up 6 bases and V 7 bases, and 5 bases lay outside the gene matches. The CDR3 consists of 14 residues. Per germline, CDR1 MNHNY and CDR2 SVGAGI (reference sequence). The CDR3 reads CASTPGQGGQPQHF. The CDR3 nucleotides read TGTGCCAGCACCCCGGGACAGGGGGGTCAGCCCCAGCATTTT.

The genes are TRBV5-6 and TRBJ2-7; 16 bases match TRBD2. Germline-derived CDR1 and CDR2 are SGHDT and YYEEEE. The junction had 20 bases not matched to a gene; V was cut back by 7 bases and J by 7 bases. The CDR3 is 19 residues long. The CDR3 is CASGSFLGTSGGADEEQYF. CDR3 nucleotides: TGTGCCAGCGGATCGTTTCTTGGGACTAGCGGGGGGGCGGATGAAGAGCAGTACTTC.

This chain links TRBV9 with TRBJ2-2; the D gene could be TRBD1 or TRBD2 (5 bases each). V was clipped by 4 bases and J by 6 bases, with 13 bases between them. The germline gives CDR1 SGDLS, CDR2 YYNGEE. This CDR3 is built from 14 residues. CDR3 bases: TGTGCCAGCAGCCTGAGGAGAGGGGCCGGGGAGCTGTTTTTT. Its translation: CASSLRRGAGELFF.

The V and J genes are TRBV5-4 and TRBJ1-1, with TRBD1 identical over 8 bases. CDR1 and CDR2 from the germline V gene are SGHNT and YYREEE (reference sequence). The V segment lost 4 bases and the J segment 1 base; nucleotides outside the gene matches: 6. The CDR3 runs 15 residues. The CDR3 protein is CASSPGGAGNTEAFF. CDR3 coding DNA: TGTGCCAGCAGCCCAGGGGGCGCGGGGAACACTGAAGCTTTCTTT.

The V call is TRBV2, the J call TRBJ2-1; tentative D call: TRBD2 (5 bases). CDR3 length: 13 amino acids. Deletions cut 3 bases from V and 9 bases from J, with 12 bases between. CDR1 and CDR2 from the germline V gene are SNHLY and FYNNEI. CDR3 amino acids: CASSERGRGEQFF. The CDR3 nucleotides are TGTGCCAGCAGTGAGAGAGGGCGCGGTGAGCAGTTCTTC.